These 17 T cell receptor beta chains came from one sample sequenced in a study of blood T cell repertoires in COVID-19 (TCRdb year 2020). Receptor libraries were prepared by the immunoSEQ multiplex PCR assay. TCRdb holds this immuneACCESS table with in-frame rearrangements only. Some clones are missing; in checked studies, unresolved V genes explain under half, and the rest has no known cause. This sample has 190,000 or so clones in its table, and about 80% of those were observed once. Clones ranked in the top ten supply over 6.5% of the sample. Sample: PBMCs or T cells enriched from blood (not recorded which). The source of these receptors is a middle-aged man who had recovered from COVID-19.

V and J are TRBV30 and TRBJ1-1; 10 nucleotides align to TRBD1. Germline V gene data show CDR1 as GTSNPN and CDR2 as SVGIG (reference sequence). This CDR3 spans 14 amino acids. With 2 bases clipped from V and 2 bases from J, the junction kept 2 bases outside the gene matches. The DNA of the CDR3 is TGTGCCTGGAGTAGGGACAGGGGAAACACTGAAGCTTTCTTT. It codes for CAWSRDRGNTEAFF.

The chain has TRBV27 and TRBJ2-1, with TRBD2 matching over 11 bases. V lost 5 bases to trimming and J lost 1 base; unmatched junction nucleotides: 10. CDR3 length: 18 amino acids. Per the germline V gene, CDR1 is MNHEY and CDR2 is SMNVEV (reference sequence). The CDR3 reads CASSGSGGVSRSYNEQFF. The DNA for the CDR3 is TGTGCCAGCAGTGGTAGCGGGGGGGTCTCGCGATCCTACAATGAGCAGTTCTTC.

V is TRBV7-9 and J is TRBJ1-5, with 8 bases that match TRBD1. V gave up 1 base and J gave up 9 bases; unmatched junction bases: 5. Germline CDR1 and CDR2: SEHNR and FQNEAQ (reference sequence). This CDR3 spans 14 amino acids. The CDR3 bases are TGTGCCAGCAGCTTAGGGACAGGGAGTTGGCCCCAGCATTTT. It translates to CASSLGTGSWPQHF. The full variable domain, in which reference TRBV7-9 and TRBJ1-5 provide the parts outside the CDR3, is DTGVSQNPRHKITKRGQNVTFRCDPISEHNRLYWYRQTLGQGPEFLTYFQNEAQLEKSRLLSDRFSAERPKGSFSTLEIQRTEQGDSAMYLCASSLGTGSWPQHFGDGTRLSIL.

The CDR3 spells CASSSRGTHEKLFF. The CDR3 DNA is TGTGCCAGCAGCTCTAGGGGTACTCATGAAAAACTGTTTTTT. The J gene is TRBJ1-4, the V gene TRBV5-6; D is perhaps TRBD1 (5 bases). CDR1 SGHDT and CDR2 YYEEEE come from the germline V gene. V gave up 3 bases and J gave up 6 bases, with 12 bases separating them. This CDR3 is built from 14 residues.

The rearrangement links TRBV4-3 to TRBJ1-3; D remains unclear. The CDR3 length is 17 residues. Trimming took 0 bases from V and 0 from J, leaving 12 bases between them. In germline, CDR1 is LGHNA, CDR2 YSLEER. The chain's CDR3 is CASSQDIPGSSGNTIYF. As DNA, the CDR3 is TGCGCCAGCAGCCAAGATATTCCGGGGTCCTCTGGAAACACCATATATTTT.

J is TRBJ1-2 and V is TRBV13; 9 bases align to TRBD1. The CDR3 runs 13 residues. V gave up 5 bases and J gave up 8 bases; unmatched junction bases: 6. CDR1 and CDR2 from the germline V gene are PRHDT and FYEKMQ (reference sequence). The CDR3 DNA is TGTGCCAGCAGCGGAAACAGGGGGCAAGGCTACACCTTC. Translated, it gives CASSGNRGQGYTF.

The V call is TRBV5-1, the J call TRBJ1-3, with D maybe TRBD1 (5 bases). The ends were cut back, 2 bases at V and 4 bases at J, with 10 bases in the middle. Germline V CDR1 and CDR2: SGHRS, YFSETQ. The CDR3 totals 14 residues. The CDR3 DNA follows: TGCGCCAGCAGCTTCGGGACTGACGGAAACACCATATATTTT. It encodes CASSFGTDGNTIYF.

This sequence joins TRBV5-1 and TRBJ2-7; TRBD2 aligns across 12 bases. Per the germline V gene, CDR1 is SGHRS and CDR2 is YFSETQ. With V trimmed by 1 base and J by 5 bases, 4 bases remained unmatched. The length of the CDR3 is 15 residues. Here the CDR3 DNA reads TGCGCCAGCAGCTTGTCTAGCGGGGGGGCTGACGAGCAGTACTTC. This codes for CASSLSSGGADEQYF.

This chain links TRBV28 with TRBJ1-1; D may be TRBD1 (5 bases). This CDR3 has 17 amino acids. V lost 4 bases to trimming and J lost 1 base, with 19 bases between them. Germline V gene sequence: CDR1 MDHEN, CDR2 SYDVKM. CDR3 nucleotide sequence: TGTGCCAGCAGTTCCGCAGGGAGGTTTTTGGGGAACACTGAAGCTTTCTTT. The encoded protein is CASSSAGRFLGNTEAFF.

This chain joins TRBV19 and TRBJ2-3, with 7 bases fitting TRBD2. Germline V gives CDR1 LNHDA, CDR2 SQIVND (reference sequence). V was clipped by 3 bases and J by 4 bases; unmatched bases: 16. There are 18 residues in the CDR3. CDR3 DNA sequence: TGTGCCAGTAGTATCTCCGGACTCTTCGGCCGGGGGGCAGATACGCAGTATTTT. Its translation: CASSISGLFGRGADTQYF.

This chain links TRBV19 with TRBJ1-5; possible D gene TRBD1, 5 bases. CDR3 length: 13 residues. CDR1 and CDR2 (germline): LNHDA, SQIVND (reference sequence). V was shortened by 10 bases and J by 3 bases, with 13 bases between the two germline ends. CDR3 in DNA: TGTGCCACAGATCGGGGGGTCAATCAGCCCCAGCATTTT. This codes for CATDRGVNQPQHF.

In this sample, this clone turned up once. This chain joins TRBV5-1 and TRBJ2-2; D perhaps matches TRBD1 (6 bases). Trimming took off 1 base at V and 5 bases at J, with 15 bases between the two ends. CDR1 and CDR2 from the germline V gene are SGHRS and YFSETQ. This CDR3 contains 16 residues. The CDR3 bases are TGCGCCAGCAGCTTGCAAGCGGCAGGGGAAACCGGGGAGCTGTTTTTT. Amino acid sequence: CASSLQAAGETGELFF. Full variable domain (remainder filled in from reference TRBV5-1 and TRBJ2-2): KAGVTQTPRYLIKTRGQQVTLSCSPISGHRSVSWYQQTPGQGLQFLFEYFSETQRNKGNFPGRFSGRQFSNSRSEMNVSTLELGDSALYLCASSLQAAGETGELFFGEGSRLTVL.

This chain links TRBV4-1 with TRBJ2-2; TRBD1 matches 7 bases. Germline CDR1 is MGHRA and CDR2 is YSYEKL. The trim removed 1 base at V and 4 bases at J, leaving 6 bases unmatched. CDR3 length: 16 residues. CDR3 nucleotides: TGCGCCAGCAGCCAAGCCCCCAGGGGGAGCACCGGGGAGCTGTTTTTT. Its protein is CASSQAPRGSTGELFF.

With respect to this clone: Germline is not matched at one junction end, which may reflect a read error. V usage is TRBV5-4 and J usage is TRBJ1-2; the D gene is possibly TRBD1 (5 bases). The CDR3 covers 11 residues. Looked up from germline, CDR1 is SGHNT and CDR2 is YYREEE (reference sequence). CDR3 bases: TGTGCCAGCAGCTTGGGACAGACCTTCGCCTTC. This translates into CASSLGQTFAF.

This chain links TRBV19 with TRBJ1-3; no clear D gene. Germline lookup yields CDR1 LNHDA and CDR2 SQIVND (reference sequence). V lost 5 bases and J lost 0, with 20 bases in between. CDR3 length: 18 amino acids. The CDR3 nucleotides read TGTGCCAGTAGTGTCTCTTTCTCGTGGGAGCACTCTGGAAACACCATATATTTT. This gives the protein CASSVSFSWEHSGNTIYF.

The chain links TRBV30 to TRBJ1-3, with D possibly matching TRBD1 (5 bases). CDR1 and CDR2 from the germline V gene are GTSNPN and SVGIG (reference sequence). V was trimmed by 3 bases and J by 0 bases, leaving 9 bases between them. The CDR3 extends over 14 amino acids. CDR3 nucleotides: TGTGCCTGGAGACAGGAGCCCTCTGGAAACACCATATATTTT. As protein: CAWRQEPSGNTIYF.

The chain recombines TRBV7-9 with TRBJ1-4, with D perhaps TRBD1 (5 bases). Germline CDR1 is SEHNR and CDR2 is FQNEAQ (reference sequence). V was trimmed by 5 bases and J by 8 bases, leaving 21 bases between them. The CDR3 is 16 amino acids. CDR3 in amino acids: CASSRLTGTGGEKLFF. CDR3 DNA sequence: TGTGCCAGCAGCCGTTTAACAGGAACCGGCGGCGAAAAACTGTTTTTT. Using reference TRBV7-9 and TRBJ1-4 for the parts outside the CDR3, the full variable domain is DTGVSQNPRHKITKRGQNVTFRCDPISEHNRLYWYRQTLGQGPEFLTYFQNEAQLEKSRLLSDRFSAERPKGSFSTLEIQRTEQGDSAMYLCASSRLTGTGGEKLFFGSGTQLSVL.